These T cell receptor beta chains were read from a single sample in a study of blood T cell repertoires in COVID-19. Data came from immunoSEQ multiplex PCR; TCRdb stores just in-frame clones and leaves some out. The table includes some 250,000 clones, roughly 88% detected once. The sample taken for sequencing was peripheral blood. The receptors stem from a man older than 75 with acute or convalescent COVID-19. Each CDR3 is given with its conserved first and last residue. The D gene is left open where the match is weak. Clone size is shown for a subset of rows, as once, few, many or a class of expanded clone.

cdr3_length	d_call	clone_size	v_call	j_call	cdr3_aa	cdr3_nt
15	TRBD2	-	TRBV28	TRBJ2-5	CASSSPGGGRETQYF	TGTGCCAGCAGTTCCCCCGGGGGGGGAAGGGAGACCCAGTACTTC
17	-	once	TRBV23-1	TRBJ1-2	CASSQPRGGRRFYGYTF	TGCGCCAGCAGTCAACCTCGTGGTGGCAGGAGGTTCTATGGCTACACCTTC
15	TRBD2	-	TRBV5-4	TRBJ2-1	CASSLGTSGDNEQFF	TGTGCCAGCAGCTTGGGGACTAGCGGGGACAATGAGCAGTTCTTC
15	-	-	TRBV27	TRBJ2-1	CASSLLWGKSNEQFF	TGTGCCAGCAGTTTATTATGGGGCAAATCGAATGAGCAGTTCTTC
15	TRBD2	-	TRBV7-9	TRBJ2-7	CASSFQPGLAGEQYF	TGTGCCAGCAGCTTCCAACCGGGACTAGCAGGGGAGCAGTACTTC
15	-	once	TRBV3-1/TRBV3-2	TRBJ1-3	CASSFSCSLGNTIYF	TGTGCCAGCAGCTTTAGTTGTTCCCTTGGAAACACCATATATTTT
13	-	-	TRBV5-1	TRBJ1-6	CASSLTVNSPLHF	TGCGCCAGCAGCTTGACTGTGAATTCACCCCTCCACTTT
15	TRBD2	-	TRBV11-2	TRBJ2-7	CASSKTSGGSYEQYF	TGTGCCAGCAGCAAGACTAGCGGGGGCTCCTACGAGCAGTACTTC
13	-	-	TRBV2	TRBJ1-4	CASSARTNEKLFF	TGTGCCAGCAGTGCCCGAACTAATGAAAAACTGTTTTTT
16	TRBD1	-	TRBV9	TRBJ1-2	CASSAGTGAPMDGYTF	TGTGCCAGCAGCGCTGGGACAGGCGCCCCCATGGATGGCTACACCTTC
15	TRBD1	once	TRBV6-5	TRBJ2-1	CASSYVRGPGVEQFF	TGTGCCAGCAGTTACGTGAGGGGGCCTGGCGTTGAGCAGTTCTTC
14	TRBD1	-	TRBV2	TRBJ1-5	CASRQGVSNQPQHF	TGTGCCAGCAGACAGGGGGTAAGCAATCAGCCCCAGCATTTT
16	-	once	TRBV7-2	TRBJ1-1	CASSSRDTLLVAEAFF	TGTGCCAGCAGTTCCCGGGACACCCTGCTGGTAGCTGAAGCTTTCTTT
16	TRBD1	once	TRBV7-3	TRBJ2-2	CASSLRDRGDSGELFF	TGTGCCAGCAGCCTGAGGGACAGGGGGGACTCCGGGGAGCTGTTTTTT
12	-	-	TRBV19	TRBJ1-1	CASSILGREAFF	TGTGCCAGTAGTATCCTGGGGAGGGAAGCTTTCTTT
15	-	-	TRBV6-2/TRBV6-3	TRBJ1-1	CASSYDEGSITEAFF	TGTGCCAGCAGTTACGACGAGGGATCAATCACTGAAGCTTTCTTT
13	-	-	TRBV5-4	TRBJ1-2	CASSLVGAGGYTF	TGTGCCAGCAGCTTGGTGGGGGCGGGTGGCTACACCTTC
13	-	-	TRBV6-2/TRBV6-3	TRBJ2-7	CASSSPTNYEQYF	TGTGCCAGCAGTTCTCCGACAAACTACGAGCAGTACTTC
15	-	-	TRBV9	TRBJ2-3	CASSVGGLRTDTQYF	TGTGCCAGCAGCGTAGGCGGCCTCAGAACAGATACGCAGTATTTT
14	TRBD1	-	TRBV2	TRBJ1-1	CASSGGRGRTEAFF	TGTGCCAGCAGTGGGGGCAGGGGGCGGACTGAAGCTTTCTTT
15	-	-	TRBV27	TRBJ1-1	CASSLSYETSTEAFF	TGTGCCAGCAGTTTATCGTACGAAACTAGCACTGAAGCTTTCTTT
15	-	few	TRBV5-1	TRBJ1-1	CASSLIDPKRAEAFF	TGCGCCAGCAGCTTAATTGACCCCAAGCGGGCTGAAGCTTTCTTT